The clone carrying this TCR beta chain was observed a few times. Its antigen is undetermined. This record belongs to a study of regulatory T cells in long-lasting Graves disease. General study points: Newly diagnosed Graves' patients exceeded persistent ones in TCR diversity.

According to the study, TCR beta libraries were built with iRepertoire HTBI primers and CDR3-region Arm-PCR. TCRdb analysed the multiplex PCR reads with MiXCR anew, one entry per CDR3 protein. The sample lists about half a million distinct CDR3 sequences, 12% occurring once. Time point in this sample: newly diagnosed GD, antithyroid drugs for less than 3 months. PBMCs provided the RNA from which the TCR library was made. These data were likewise used in another study, on T cells in Graves' hyperthyroidism and ophthalmopathy. That investigation notes: Peripheral blood also featured most of the thyroid clonotypes expanded above 0.001. It was a median roughly 6.5 months before onset that the model predicted ophthalmopathy.

The specimen was peripheral blood mononuclear cells (PBMCs), collected at new diagnosis, from a patient treated with antithyroid drugs. This TCR came from a young woman with Graves disease.

The CDR3 sequence: CASSLGRRTRNTEAFF. In DNA, the CDR3 is TGTGCCAGCAGCTTAGGTCGACGGACCCGGAACACTGAAGCTTTCTTT. The V gene is TRBV7-6, the J gene TRBJ1-1; no clear D gene. This CDR3 is 16 amino acids long. Germline V gene sequence: CDR1 SGHVS, CDR2 FNYEAQ. V lost 1 base to trimming and J lost 1 base, with 13 bases between them.